This entry lists 14 T cell receptor beta chains sequenced from one sample in a study of regulatory T cells in long-lasting Graves disease. Libraries of TCR beta came from iRepertoire HTBI primers plus Arm-PCR of CDR3 regions. TCRdb re-derived calls from the multiplex PCR reads in MiXCR, one entry per CDR3 protein. The repertoire includes fewer than 650,000 distinct CDR3 sequences, around 15% of them detected once, and 15% to 20% sits in the top ten. Time point indicated: newly diagnosed GD, antithyroid drugs for less than 3 months. RNA isolated from PBMCs was used to make the TCR library. This sample was also put to use in a study of T cells in Graves' hyperthyroidism and ophthalmopathy.

The starting material was peripheral blood mononuclear cells (PBMCs), obtained at new diagnosis, from a patient treated with antithyroid drugs. The receptors stem from a woman aged 25-40 years with Graves disease.

In regard to this clonotype: The junction departs from germline at one end; a sequencing error may be responsible. The rearrangement joins TRBV7-9 to TRBJ2-7; tentative D call: TRBD1 (6 bases). The CDR3 is 11 residues long. The germline V gene has CDR1 SEHNR and CDR2 FQNEAQ (reference sequence). CDR3 loop: CASSLWGHVFF. CDR3 bases: TGTGCCAGCAGCTTATGGGGACACGTTTTCTTC.

This clonotype was seen ten or more times. V gene TRBV7-2 combines with J gene TRBJ2-2; unclear D gene. The length of the CDR3 is 17 residues. The V end lost 8 bases, the J end lost 0 bases, and 19 bases lay between the germline ends. CDR1 SGHTA and CDR2 FQGNSA come from the germline V gene. CDR3 loop: CASLLNAVGANTGELFF. The CDR3 DNA reads as TGTGCCAGCCTCCTTAACGCCGTGGGTGCGAACACCGGGGAGCTGTTTTTT. Combining the CDR3 with reference TRBV7-2 and TRBJ2-2 gives the whole variable domain GAGVSQSPSNKVTEKGKDVELRCDPISGHTALYWYRQSLGQGLEFLIYFQGNSAPDKSGLPSDRFSAERTGGSVSTLTIQRTQQEDSAVYLCASLLNAVGANTGELFFGEGSRLTVL.

To note about this clonotype: Compared with germline, one end of the junction differs, possibly owing to a read error. J is TRBJ2-7 and V is TRBV18, with 7 bases that match TRBD2. CDR3 size: 13 residues. Per germline, CDR1 KGHSH and CDR2 LQKENI. The CDR3 region is CASSPAGVRERYF. In nucleotides, the CDR3 is TGTGCCAGCTCACCCGCGGGAGTACGCGAGCGGTACTTC. Using reference TRBV18 and TRBJ2-7 for the parts outside the CDR3, the full variable domain is NAGVMQNPRHLVRRRGQEARLRCSPMKGHSHVYWYRQLPEEGLKFMVYLQKENIIDESGMPKERFSAEFPKEGPSILRIQQVVRGDSAAYFCASSPAGVRERYFGPGTRLTVT.

Only a few counts were recorded for this clonotype. This sequence joins TRBV6-4 and TRBJ2-7; unclear D gene. This CDR3 has 14 amino acids. Trimming took 8 bases from V and 3 from J, leaving 17 bases between them. The germline V gene encodes CDR1 MRHNA and CDR2 SNTAGT. In DNA, the CDR3 is TGTGCCAGCCACGACTGGGCGAAGAGCTACGAGCAGTACTTC. Amino acid sequence: CASHDWAKSYEQYF.

This clonotype occurred many times. The rearrangement joins TRBV7-2 to TRBJ1-2; TRBD1 aligns across 10 bases. Germline values: CDR1 SGHTA, CDR2 FQGNSA. This CDR3 is built from 14 residues. The V segment lost 3 bases and the J segment 7 bases; nucleotides outside the gene matches: 5. This CDR3 reads CASSFGQGVSGYTF. In DNA form, the CDR3 reads TGTGCCAGCAGCTTTGGACAGGGGGTCTCTGGCTACACCTTC.

In this sample, this clonotype turned up many times. The chain has TRBV12-3 or TRBV12-4 and TRBJ2-7; TRBD2 aligns across 7 bases. Unmatched junction bases numbered 11, after V lost 5 bases and J lost 7 bases. The CDR3 has 14 amino acids. The CDR3 loop reads CASSPRTERGEQYF. The CDR3 bases are TGTGCCAGCAGTCCGAGGACCGAGCGGGGTGAGCAGTACTTC.

The rearrangement joins TRBV28 to TRBJ2-1; 8 positions agree with TRBD1. CDR3 length: 15 residues. V lost 3 bases and J lost 2; bases outside the gene matches: 3. Germline V gene data show CDR1 as MDHEN and CDR2 as SYDVKM. CDR3 protein: CASSFQGAAYNEQFF. The CDR3 bases are TGTGCCAGCAGTTTTCAGGGGGCCGCCTACAATGAGCAGTTCTTC.

This clonotype has more than one count but fewer than ten. The CDR3 DNA is TGTGCCAGCGTCACAGATACGCAGTATTTT. Translated, it gives CASVTDTQYF. The V gene is TRBV2, the J gene TRBJ2-3, with D uncertain. The germline V gene has CDR1 SNHLY and CDR2 FYNNEI. The V end was cut by 8 bases, the J end by 2 bases, with 2 bases between. The CDR3 has 10 amino acids.

V gene TRBV19 combines with J gene TRBJ2-2; 8 bases agree with TRBD2. Germline V gene sequence: CDR1 LNHDA, CDR2 SQIVND (reference sequence). After removal of 5 bases from V and 6 bases from J, the junction contained 11 bases not matched to a gene. This CDR3 spans 16 amino acids. CDR3 DNA: TGTGCCAGTAGTCCATTTAGCGGGATGTTGTCCGGGGAGCTGTTTTTT. This translates into CASSPFSGMLSGELFF.

The V call is TRBV7-9, the J call TRBJ2-1, with D hard to call. CDR3 length equals 14 residues. Germline values: CDR1 SEHNR, CDR2 FQNEAQ (reference sequence). V was trimmed by 3 bases and J by 4 bases, leaving 10 bases between them. The CDR3 sequence is CASSFAGYYNEQFF. The CDR3 nucleotides read TGTGCCAGCAGCTTTGCTGGGTATTACAATGAGCAGTTCTTC.

This clonotype came up many times. This rearrangement joins TRBV20-1 to TRBJ2-7; D not certain. V was trimmed by 6 bases and J by 1 base, leaving 4 bases between them. This CDR3 contains 10 residues. Looked up from germline, CDR1 is DFQATT and CDR2 is SNEGSKA (reference sequence). CDR3 residues: CSAGSYEQYF. CDR3 nucleotides: TGCAGTGCAGGGTCCTACGAGCAGTACTTC.

This clonotype occurred a few times. The chain combines TRBV30 with TRBJ2-7; the D is unclear. V lost 2 bases and J 3 bases, leaving 5 bases between the germline ends. This CDR3 is built from 11 residues. CDR1 and CDR2 (germline): GTSNPN, SVGIG (reference sequence). Here the CDR3 reads CAWSLRYEQYF. CDR3 nucleotides: TGTGCCTGGAGTCTCCGCTACGAGCAGTACTTC.

The chain has TRBV20-1 and TRBJ2-7; unclear D gene. Germline loops: CDR1 DFQATT, CDR2 SNEGSKA (reference sequence). V lost 7 bases and J lost 1, with 11 bases in between. The CDR3 loop spans 12 amino acids. In DNA, the CDR3 is TGCAGTGTGGAGATAGGGTCCTACGAGCAGTACTTC. The encoded protein is CSVEIGSYEQYF.

The sample holds many counts of this clonotype. The chain couples TRBV20-1 to TRBJ1-1; D is possibly TRBD1 (6 bases). Germline CDR1 DFQATT, CDR2 SNEGSKA (reference sequence). The CDR3 consists of 15 residues. The germline V and J ends were trimmed by 0 bases and 4 bases, with 15 bases remaining between them. CDR3 protein: CSARERSRGGTEAFF. CDR3 coding DNA: TGCAGTGCTAGAGAGAGAAGCAGGGGAGGCACTGAAGCTTTCTTT.